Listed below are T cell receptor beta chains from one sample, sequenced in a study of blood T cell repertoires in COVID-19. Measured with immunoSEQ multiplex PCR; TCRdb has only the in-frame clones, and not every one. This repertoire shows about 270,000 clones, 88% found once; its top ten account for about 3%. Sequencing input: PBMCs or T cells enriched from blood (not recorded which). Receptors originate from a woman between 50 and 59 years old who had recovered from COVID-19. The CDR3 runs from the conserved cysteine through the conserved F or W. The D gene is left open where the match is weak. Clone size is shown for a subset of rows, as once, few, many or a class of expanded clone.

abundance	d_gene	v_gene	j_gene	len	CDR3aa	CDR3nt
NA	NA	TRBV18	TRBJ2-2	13	CASSPRRDGELFF	TGTGCCAGCTCACCTCGCAGGGACGGGGAGCTGTTTTTT
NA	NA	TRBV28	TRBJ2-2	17	CASSPSWGAGVTGELFF	TGTGCCAGCAGTCCCTCCTGGGGGGCGGGAGTTACCGGGGAGCTGTTTTTT
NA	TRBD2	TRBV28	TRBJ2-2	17	CASSRPFAGVSTGELFF	TGTGCCAGCAGCCGCCCTTTTGCGGGAGTGAGCACCGGGGAGCTGTTTTTT
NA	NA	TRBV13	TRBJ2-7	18	CASSTARELVARGLEQYF	TGTGCCAGCAGCACCGCCCGTGAACTAGTGGCAAGAGGGCTGGAACAGTACTTC
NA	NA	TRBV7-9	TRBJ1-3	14	CACGVGDSGNTIYF	TGTGCCTGTGGTGTGGGAGACTCTGGAAACACCATATATTTT
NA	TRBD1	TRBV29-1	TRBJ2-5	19	CSVLITVGTGGPFGETQYF	TGCAGCGTTCTTATTACCGTCGGGACAGGGGGCCCTTTTGGAGAGACCCAGTACTTC
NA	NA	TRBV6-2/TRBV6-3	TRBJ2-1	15	CASSFVRGPNNEQFF	TGTGCCAGCAGTTTCGTGCGGGGGCCGAACAATGAGCAGTTCTTC
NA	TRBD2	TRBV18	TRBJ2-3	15	CASSQASGRTDTQYF	TGTGCCAGCTCACAGGCTAGCGGGAGGACAGATACGCAGTATTTT
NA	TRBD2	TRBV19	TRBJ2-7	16	CASSPPGLATSYEQYF	TGTGCCAGTAGCCCACCGGGACTAGCGACCTCCTACGAGCAGTACTTC
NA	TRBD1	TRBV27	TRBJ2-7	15	CASSLSMGQSYEQYF	TGTGCCAGCAGTTTATCGATGGGACAGAGCTACGAGCAGTACTTC
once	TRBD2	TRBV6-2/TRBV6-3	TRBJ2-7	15	CASSYAAGGRYEQYF	TGTGCCAGCAGTTATGCGGCGGGAGGGAGGTACGAGCAGTACTTC
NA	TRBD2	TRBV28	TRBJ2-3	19	CASSLGGASGAGRTDTQYF	TGTGCCAGCAGTTTAGGTGGGGCTAGCGGAGCGGGACGCACAGATACGCAGTATTTT
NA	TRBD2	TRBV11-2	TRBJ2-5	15	CASSFTTSGIETQYF	TGTGCCAGCAGCTTTACGACTAGCGGGATTGAGACCCAGTACTTC
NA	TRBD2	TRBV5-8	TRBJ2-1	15	CASSPGLVSYDEQFF	TGTGCCAGCAGCCCCGGACTAGTCTCTTACGATGAGCAGTTCTTC
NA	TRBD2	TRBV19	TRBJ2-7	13	CALLGRGFYEQYF	TGTGCCTTACTAGGGAGGGGTTTCTACGAGCAGTACTTC
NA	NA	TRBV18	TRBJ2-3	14	CASSPARATDTQYF	TGTGCCAGCTCACCAGCGCGGGCCACAGATACGCAGTATTTT
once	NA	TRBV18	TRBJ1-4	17	CASSPRNNNLGGEKLFF	TGTGCCAGCTCACCGCGTAACAATAACTTGGGAGGTGAAAAACTGTTTTTT
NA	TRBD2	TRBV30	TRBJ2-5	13	CAWSNSGRETQYF	TGTGCCTGGAGTAATAGCGGGAGGGAGACCCAGTACTTC
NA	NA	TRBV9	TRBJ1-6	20	CASIPPDSPDNSSYNSPLHF	TGTGCCAGCATCCCACCGGACAGTCCGGATAACAGCTCCTATAATTCACCCCTCCACTTT
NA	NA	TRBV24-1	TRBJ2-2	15	CATSDLDTPTGELFF	TGTGCCACCAGTGATTTGGACACACCAACCGGGGAGCTGTTTTTT
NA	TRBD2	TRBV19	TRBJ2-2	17	CASSIGLAGGVTGELFF	TGTGCCAGTAGTATAGGCCTAGCGGGAGGCGTTACCGGGGAGCTGTTTTTT